The rows below give T cell receptor beta chains drawn from one sample of a study of T-cell memory formation after mild COVID-19. TCRdb fed the 5' RACE reads into MiXCR, producing one record per CDR3 protein. This table holds about 350,000 distinct CDR3 sequences, roughly 13% found once. The specimen was PBMCs or a T cell subset sorted from them (not recorded which). These receptor sequences come from a man aged 18 to 30 who had mild COVID-19 (a few samples of this study predate the infection). Cell type and time point are not known. Each CDR3 is given with its conserved first and last residue. D genes are given only for firm matches. Expanded clones get a size class; other rows say once, few or many, or leave the size out.

cdr3_nt	cdr3_aa	j_call	d_call	clone_size	v_call
TGCGCCAGCAGCCCACGACAGGGGTTTCTTGAAAAACTGTTTTTT	CASSPRQGFLEKLFF	TRBJ1-4	TRBD1	many	TRBV4-3
TGTGCCAGCAGTGAAGCACAGCTCTCCACAGATACGCAGTATTTT	CASSEAQLSTDTQYF	TRBJ2-3	NA	NA	TRBV25-1
TGTGCCAGCAGCGGCTACAGGGTCCAGTACTTC	CASSGYRVQYF	TRBJ2-5	NA	NA	TRBV5-8
TGTGCCAGCAGCAAAACAGCCACCGGGGAGCTGTTTTTT	CASSKTATGELFF	TRBJ2-2	NA	many	TRBV28
TGCGCCAGCAGCCCATTCGGTTGGGGGGCGCAGACCAAAAACATTCAGTACTTC	CASSPFGWGAQTKNIQYF	TRBJ2-4	NA	many	TRBV4-3
TGTGCCAGCAGCCAAGATCGGTCAGGGAGAGCTTTCTTT	CASSQDRSGRAFF	TRBJ1-1	NA	many	TRBV14
TGTGCCAGCAAGTCCGGTCGCACTGAAGCTTTCTTT	CASKSGRTEAFF	TRBJ1-1	NA	NA	TRBV2
TGCGCCAGCAGCCTCAGGGGCACTGAAGCTTTCTTT	CASSLRGTEAFF	TRBJ1-1	NA	many	TRBV5-1
TGTGCCAGCAGTGTTTTCGGTTCCTACGAGCAGTACTTC	CASSVFGSYEQYF	TRBJ2-7	NA	NA	TRBV6-1
TGCGCCACCCGACAGGGGATCTACGAGCAGTACTTC	CATRQGIYEQYF	TRBJ2-7	TRBD1	few	TRBV10-2
TGTGCCAGCGGCCGCGGGACTAGCGTGGAGACCCAGTACTTC	CASGRGTSVETQYF	TRBJ2-5	TRBD2	few	TRBV7-2
TGCGCCAGCAGCTACAGGGGGCTGGAGGGCTACACCTTC	CASSYRGLEGYTF	TRBJ1-2	TRBD1	once	TRBV5-1
TGTGCCAGCAGTTGGGCGGGGGGCCCCTATGGCTACACCTTC	CASSWAGGPYGYTF	TRBJ1-2	NA	few	TRBV28
TGTGCCAGCAGCTTAGGCTGGGACAATGAGCAGTTCTTC	CASSLGWDNEQFF	TRBJ2-1	NA	many	TRBV7-2
TGCGCCAGCAGCTCGCTGGAACAGACATGGTTAGAGACCCAGTACTTC	CASSSLEQTWLETQYF	TRBJ2-5	NA	few	TRBV5-1
TGTGCCAGCAGCCCCTGGGGTATAAGTGGAAACACCATATATTTT	CASSPWGISGNTIYF	TRBJ1-3	NA	few	TRBV9
TGTGCCAGCGGCCGGGGAGGGGCGGAAGCGAATCAGCCCCAGCATTTT	CASGRGGAEANQPQHF	TRBJ1-5	NA	NA	TRBV5-8
TGTGCCAGCTATCTCGGGGCTGGCTACACCTTC	CASYLGAGYTF	TRBJ1-2	NA	NA	TRBV6-6
TGTGCCAGCAGTCCCTTACAGGGTTGGGTCAACACTGAAGCTTTCTTT	CASSPLQGWVNTEAFF	TRBJ1-1	NA	few	TRBV28
TGTGCCAGCAGGCGACTAGCTTCTGGTGAGCAGTTCTTC	CASRRLASGEQFF	TRBJ2-1	TRBD2	NA	TRBV2
TGTGCCAGCAGCGTTCCAGACAGGGAAAACACTGAAGCTTTCTTT	CASSVPDRENTEAFF	TRBJ1-1	NA	NA	TRBV21-1
TGCGCCAGCAGAGCTCGGGACGGTTTAGGCTACACCTTC	CASRARDGLGYTF	TRBJ1-2	NA	few	TRBV5-1
TGTGCCAGCAGCTTTCTTGCGGGGGGGCCGGAGTTCTTC	CASSFLAGGPEFF	TRBJ2-1	TRBD2	many	TRBV5-5
TGCGCCAGCAGCCAGGACAGGGGGCGAGCTCCAGCTTTCTTT	CASSQDRGRAPAFF	TRBJ1-1	TRBD1	NA	TRBV5-1
TGTGCCAGCAGCCTAGACAGGGCTTTTCAGCCCCAGCATTTT	CASSLDRAFQPQHF	TRBJ1-5	TRBD1	few	TRBV28
TGTGCCAGCACCAAACAGGGGGCGGGAGAGACCCAGTACTTC	CASTKQGAGETQYF	TRBJ2-5	TRBD1	few	TRBV5-4
TGTGCCAGCAGCTTATTGGGGCTAGCCCACAATGAGCAGTTCTTC	CASSLLGLAHNEQFF	TRBJ2-1	NA	NA	TRBV7-2
TGCGCCAGCAGCTCACTCCCAGGGGGCTTCGGGGTTAACACTGAAGCTTTCTTT	CASSSLPGGFGVNTEAFF	TRBJ1-1	TRBD1	once	TRBV5-1
TGTGCCACCAGCAGCGAAAATTCACCCCTCCACTTT	CATSSENSPLHF	TRBJ1-6	NA	NA	TRBV15
TGTGCCAGCAGCCCCCCGGGCGGGTTACCTGGGGCCAACGTCCTGACTTTC	CASSPPGGLPGANVLTF	TRBJ2-6	NA	NA	TRBV12-3/TRBV12-4
TGTGCCAGCAGCTTACCCGGGGCAGCTGATACGCAGTATTTT	CASSLPGAADTQYF	TRBJ2-3	NA	many	TRBV7-9
TGCGCCAGTATGGCCGGGGGGGGCGGTTCCCCCGAGCAGTTCTTC	CASMAGGGGSPEQFF	TRBJ2-1	TRBD2	many	TRBV5-1
TGTGCCAGCAGCCAAGATCCGGGACAGCTCACTGAAGCTTTCTTT	CASSQDPGQLTEAFF	TRBJ1-1	TRBD1	NA	TRBV3-1
TGTGCCAGCAGCGTAGAGAAAGGGGCAGATACGCAGTATTTT	CASSVEKGADTQYF	TRBJ2-3	NA	NA	TRBV9
TGCGCCAGCAGCCAACAGGTCAGCACAGATACGCAGTATTTT	CASSQQVSTDTQYF	TRBJ2-3	NA	few	TRBV5-1
TGTGCCAGCAGCCAAGTGAGTCAGGGAGACATTCAGTACTTC	CASSQVSQGDIQYF	TRBJ2-4	NA	few	TRBV14
TGTGCCAGCAGCCCGACAGGGGCGTACAGAGAGACCCAGTACTTC	CASSPTGAYRETQYF	TRBJ2-5	TRBD1	few	TRBV6-5
TGCAGTGCTCTAGGGGGAACTGAAGCTTTCTTT	CSALGGTEAFF	TRBJ1-1	NA	few	TRBV20-1
TGCAGTGCTAGAACAGCGCCGGTATCCTACAATGAGCAGTTCTTC	CSARTAPVSYNEQFF	TRBJ2-1	NA	NA	TRBV20-1
TGTGCCAGCAGCTACCGCGGGGACAGACAAAACATTCAGTACTTC	CASSYRGDRQNIQYF	TRBJ2-4	NA	many	TRBV7-3
TGTGCCAGCAGCTTAACGTTCGGGGGTGGTGCCGGGGAGCTGTTTTTT	CASSLTFGGGAGELFF	TRBJ2-2	NA	few	TRBV7-3
TGTGCCAGCAGGTGGGGGTCTGGGGCCAACGTCCTGACTTTC	CASRWGSGANVLTF	TRBJ2-6	NA	NA	TRBV27
TGCAGCGTTGCGCTCGGGCTAGCGGCCGATACGCAGTATTTT	CSVALGLAADTQYF	TRBJ2-3	TRBD2	NA	TRBV29-1
TGTGCCAGCAGTCTCGACAGATCGGGAAACAATGAGCAGTTCTTC	CASSLDRSGNNEQFF	TRBJ2-1	NA	few	TRBV6-1
TGTGCCAGCAGCCCAGACAGTGGAGCCGAGACCCAGTACTTC	CASSPDSGAETQYF	TRBJ2-5	NA	NA	TRBV6-2/TRBV6-3
TGCAGTGCTAGTAATTCTGGCGGGGTACAAGAGACCCAGTACTTC	CSASNSGGVQETQYF	TRBJ2-5	NA	NA	TRBV20-1